This TCR beta chain was identified during a study of OX40 agonist ivuxolimab in advanced cancers. Study-level background: Patients assigned to dose escalation were diagnosed with hepatocellular carcinoma, melanoma, renal cell or head and neck cancer. Study-wide points: Among the lowest peripheral clonal expansion occurred in 0.1-3.0 mg/kg partial responders.

Using immunoSEQ multiplex PCR, the repertoire was profiled, and TCRdb retains in-frame clones only, with some absent. The sample includes approximately 87,000 clones, approximately 92% of them seen just once. As for this clone: As yet, its antigen is unknown.

The junction had 6 bases not matched to a gene; V was cut back by 6 bases and J by 6 bases. Germline-derived CDR1 and CDR2 are MNHNY and SVGAGI (reference sequence). This CDR3 has 13 residues. V is TRBV6-6 and J is TRBJ1-2; 8 bases line up with TRBD1. The sample in question was CD4+ or CD8+ T cells sorted from blood, obtained in a trial of the OX40 agonist ivuxolimab. The receptor was isolated from an adult with an advanced solid tumor such as melanoma, head and neck, liver or kidney cancer. The CDR3 DNA is TGTGCCAGCAGGGTACAGGGGGTTGATGGCTACACCTTC. Encoded protein: CASRVQGVDGYTF.